This passage covers 14 T cell receptor beta chains from one sample sequenced in a study of blood T cell repertoires in COVID-19. TCRdb keeps only in-frame clones here, not all; method: immunoSEQ multiplex PCR. Among around 430,000 clones listed, approximately 88% were seen once. The sequencing sample was made of peripheral blood. These receptors came from a woman in her forties or fifties with COVID-19, enrolled during active disease.

About this clone itself: This sample also contains other DNA sequences that code for the same CDR3. The chain has TRBV7-9 and TRBJ2-3; 9 nucleotides align to TRBD2. This CDR3 spans 14 amino acids. Germline loops: CDR1 SEHNR, CDR2 FQNEAQ (reference sequence). The J segment lost 3 bases and the V segment lost 3 bases, leaving 1 base of the junction unmatched. CDR3 protein: CASSFSGGTDTQYF. Here the CDR3 DNA reads TGTGCCAGCAGCTTTAGCGGGGGTACAGATACGCAGTATTTT.

The table lists this clone with a count of one. The rearrangement uses TRBV3-1 (or the pseudogene TRBV3-2) and TRBJ2-1; TRBD2 matches at 7 bases. After removal of 1 base from V and 7 bases from J, the junction contained 7 bases not matched to a gene. The CDR3 contains 15 residues. Germline CDR1 is LGHDT and CDR2 is YNNKEL (reference sequence). The CDR3 coding sequence is TGTGCCAGCAGCCAAGGAATTCTAGCGGAAAATGAGCAGTTCTTC. Translated, it gives CASSQGILAENEQFF.

In this sample, this clone turned up a few times. This chain connects TRBV9 to TRBJ1-3; D may be TRBD1 (6 bases). The V gene's germline CDR1 is SGDLS and CDR2 YYNGEE. This CDR3 region has 14 residues. Trimming removed 0 bases at V and 7 bases at J, with 11 bases between. DNA for the CDR3: TGTGCCAGCAGCGTAGATTTAACAGGGAACACCATATATTTT. Its translation: CASSVDLTGNTIYF.

The chain links TRBV6-5 to TRBJ2-1; tentatively, D is TRBD1 (6 bases). In germline, CDR1 is MNHEY, CDR2 SVGAGI. The length of the CDR3 is 14 residues. Trimming took off 9 bases at V and 0 bases at J, with 12 bases between the two ends. The CDR3 spells CASAGVHSYNEQFF. CDR3 in DNA: TGTGCCAGTGCAGGGGTGCACTCCTACAATGAGCAGTTCTTC.

This clone appeared once. V usage is TRBV3-1 (or the pseudogene TRBV3-2) and J usage is TRBJ2-1; 11 bases are shared with TRBD2. The CDR3 extends over 19 amino acids. Per germline, CDR1 LGHDT and CDR2 YNNKEL (reference sequence). V was pared by 0 bases and J by 0 bases, with 7 bases of the junction left unmatched. The CDR3 protein is CASSQESLAGGYSYNEQFF. The CDR3 DNA is TGTGCCAGCAGCCAAGAGAGTCTAGCGGGGGGATACTCCTACAATGAGCAGTTCTTC.

J is TRBJ1-3 and V is TRBV6-5; D unclear. The CDR3 length is 13 residues. Germline values: CDR1 MNHEY, CDR2 SVGAGI. V was trimmed by 6 bases and J by 0 bases, leaving 6 bases between them. The chain's CDR3 is CASRQSSGNTIYF. CDR3 bases: TGTGCCAGCAGACAGTCCTCTGGAAACACCATATATTTT.

J is TRBJ2-2 and V is TRBV7-2; D is perhaps TRBD1 (5 bases). The germline V gene encodes CDR1 SGHTA and CDR2 FQGNSA. Trimming cost V 4 bases and J 3 bases, with 12 bases left between them. The CDR3 is 15 residues long. CDR3 coding DNA: TGTGCCAGCAGCTCAAGGGGAACATACACCGGGGAGCTGTTTTTT. This sequence encodes CASSSRGTYTGELFF.

This chain joins TRBV7-9 and TRBJ1-3, with 8 bases aligning to TRBD1. Looked up from germline, CDR1 is SEHNR and CDR2 is FQNEAQ (reference sequence). This CDR3 has 16 amino acids. Germline trimming cut 7 bases from V and 1 base from J; bases unmatched to any gene: 9. CDR3 in DNA: TGTGCCAGCACGATTGACAGGGGACCTTCTGGAAACACCATATATTTT. It specifies CASTIDRGPSGNTIYF.

This clone was seen a single time. This chain connects TRBV5-1 to TRBJ1-1; D unresolved. Per the germline V gene, CDR1 is SGHRS and CDR2 is YFSETQ. The V end was cut by 0 bases, the J end by 8 bases, with 5 bases between. This CDR3 comprises 11 residues. CDR3 loop: CASSLAGEAFF. DNA of the CDR3: TGCGCCAGCAGCTTGGCAGGAGAAGCTTTCTTT.

This chain uses TRBV4-1 with TRBJ2-7, with 7 bases lining up with TRBD1. CDR1 MGHRA and CDR2 YSYEKL come from the germline V gene. The CDR3 totals 14 residues. V was clipped by 2 bases and J by 4 bases; unmatched bases: 5. In nucleotides, the CDR3 is TGCGCCAGCAGCCAAAGGGACAGAGAGTACGAGCAGTACTTC. Protein: CASSQRDREYEQYF.

The chain has TRBV5-4 and TRBJ2-3; the match to TRBD2 covers 9 bases. Germline loops: CDR1 SGHNT, CDR2 YYREEE (reference sequence). The V segment lost 1 base and the J segment 4 bases; nucleotides outside the gene matches: 1. CDR3 length equals 14 residues. The DNA for the CDR3 is TGTGCCAGCAGCTTGCGACTAGCGGCAGATACGCAGTATTTT. Translation gives CASSLRLAADTQYF.

V and J are TRBV11-3 and TRBJ2-3; perhaps TRBD1 as D (6 bases). The V end lost 1 base, the J end lost 1 base, and 6 bases lay between the germline ends. The CDR3 totals 14 residues. Germline CDR1 reads SGHNT; CDR2 reads YENEEA. The DNA of the CDR3 is TGTGCCAGCAGCTTAGGGACAGGCACAGATACGCAGTATTTT. This codes for CASSLGTGTDTQYF.

The CDR3 nucleotides read TGTGCCAGCAATGGGGGCATTGAGACCCAGTACTTC. It yields the protein CASNGGIETQYF. The chain employs TRBV7-9 and TRBJ2-5, with D perhaps TRBD1 (6 bases). This CDR3 is built from 12 residues. V lost 7 bases to trimming and J lost 5 bases, with 11 bases between them. Germline loops: CDR1 SEHNR, CDR2 FQNEAQ (reference sequence).

The chain is built from TRBV4-1 and TRBJ1-6; D is undetermined. Deletions cut 1 base from V and 8 bases from J, with 12 bases between. The CDR3 is 15 residues long. Germline V gives CDR1 MGHRA, CDR2 YSYEKL. The CDR3: CASSQGENSHSPLHF. CDR3 DNA sequence: TGCGCCAGCAGCCAAGGTGAGAATTCACATTCACCCCTCCACTTT.